The T cell receptor (beta chain) described here comes from a study of regulatory T cells in long-lasting Graves disease. Construction of the TCR beta libraries employed iRepertoire HTBI primers in conjunction with Arm-PCR of CDR3 regions. TCRdb recomputed calls from the multiplex PCR reads with MiXCR, one row per CDR3 protein. Of 560,000 or so distinct CDR3 sequences listed, 15% to 20% are singletons. This clonotype has a count of ten or more. This CDR3 spans 14 amino acids. Germline loops: CDR1 MDHEN, CDR2 SYDVKM. V lost 5 bases to trimming and J lost 2 bases; unmatched junction nucleotides: 5. The time point denotes: newly diagnosed GD, antithyroid drugs for less than 3 months. The TCR library was prepared using RNA isolated from PBMCs. This sample was shared with a second study, whose subject was T cells in Graves' hyperthyroidism and ophthalmopathy.

The sample consisted of peripheral blood mononuclear cells (PBMCs), taken at new diagnosis, from a patient treated with antithyroid drugs. The TCR comes from a man aged 18-30 years with Graves disease. The chain uses TRBV28 and TRBJ2-7, with TRBD2 matching 8 bases. CDR3 nucleotide sequence: TGTGCCAGCAGTCCCGGGACTAGTCCCTACGAGCAGTACTTC. Translated: CASSPGTSPYEQYF.